This T cell receptor beta chain was retrieved from a study of OX40 agonist ivuxolimab in advanced cancers. Overall study: Each dose-escalation patient presented with hepatocellular carcinoma, melanoma, renal cell or head and neck cancer.

Using immunoSEQ multiplex PCR, the repertoire was profiled, and TCRdb retains in-frame clones only, with some absent. The sample shows tens of thousands of clones, 85% to 90% of them seen only once. Whole-study results and caveats: At 0.1 to 3.0 mg/kg and by week 6, CD4+ and CD8+ T cells in the blood had expanded clonally.

J lost 3 bases, V lost 6 bases, and 5 bases had no gene match. This CDR3 comprises 14 residues. The germline gives CDR1 MGHDK, CDR2 SYGVNS. A word on this clone: The antigen is unknown.

The TCR originated in an adult with an advanced solid tumor such as melanoma, head and neck, liver or kidney cancer. This chain joins TRBV25-1 and TRBJ2-1, with 7 nucleotides matching TRBD2. Sequences were derived from CD4+ or CD8+ T cells sorted from blood, sampled in a trial of the OX40 agonist ivuxolimab. The CDR3 DNA is TGTGCCAGCAGGGAAAGCGGGGTCTACAATGAGCAGTTCTTC. Translation: CASRESGVYNEQFF.